The sequence of this T cell receptor (beta chain) was determined in a study of molecular identifiers for immune sequencing clone quantification. In the study overall: Within a replicate experiment, RNA obtained from either about 20,000 or 100,000 naive CD8 cells was divided into five aliquots, and four of those aliquots were then sequenced. General study findings and limits: Clones above 20 RNA copies contained over 99% of effector molecules and under 1% of naive molecules.

Worth noting for this clonotype: Antigen unknown. This clone may be a read error of a much larger clone one base away.

TCRdb reprocessed the PCR reads via MiXCR and lists one record per CDR3 protein. This table has approximately 10,000 distinct CDR3 sequences, about an eighth appearing once. The CDR3 covers 13 residues. Germline V lookup: CDR1 MGHRA, CDR2 YSYEKL. Naive CD8 sequencing libraries were generated from about 19,000 to 1,100,000 sorted cells, with 10%, 30% or 50% RNA as input. A CD8+CD4-CCR7+CD45RA+ gate was used to sort naive CD8 T cells. The origin of this receptor is a human donor in good health. Some libraries in this study had Jurkat cell RNA spiked in. Sample: naive CD8+ T cells from blood, with Jurkat cell RNA spiked in. Indicated subset: FACS-sorted CD8+CD4-CCR7+CD45RA+ naive T cells. V gene TRBV4-1 combines with J gene TRBJ2-1; D is ambiguous. CDR3 protein: CASSQDPGYEQSF. CDR3 coding DNA: TGCGCCAGCAGCCAAGATCCGGGCTATGAGCAGTCCTTC.